The rows below give T cell receptor beta chains drawn from one sample of a study of OX40 agonist ivuxolimab in advanced cancers. Libraries were prepared by immunoSEQ multiplex PCR; TCRdb keeps only in-frame clonotypes and omits some of them. The sample has 50,000 to 75,000 clones, around 79% seen once. The specimen comprised CD4+ or CD8+ T cells sorted from blood, sampled in a trial of the OX40 agonist ivuxolimab. The receptors stem from an adult with an advanced solid tumor such as melanoma, head and neck, liver or kidney cancer. Each CDR3 is given with its conserved first and last residue. Each record gives: V gene, J gene, clone size, D gene, CDR3 protein, CDR3 DNA. D genes are given only for firm matches. Rows give clone size only sometimes, using once, few, many, or a class for an expanded clone.

>TRBV5-6|TRBJ2-1|.|TRBD2
CASSTGTSGGNEQFF
TGTGCCAGCAGCACAGGGACTAGCGGGGGCAATGAGCAGTTCTTC
>TRBV10-3|TRBJ2-1|.|TRBD2
CAITSGGYNEQFF
TGTGCCATTACTAGCGGGGGGTACAATGAGCAGTTCTTC
>TRBV5-6|TRBJ2-6|.|.
CASSLFLTSSGANVLTF
TGTGCCAGCAGCTTATTCCTTACCAGCTCTGGGGCCAACGTCCTGACTTTC
>TRBV4-2|TRBJ2-7|.|.
CASSQVGMNEQYF
TGTGCCAGCAGCCAAGTCGGGATGAACGAGCAGTACTTC
>TRBV9|TRBJ1-1|.|.
CASNLLDANTEAFF
TGTGCCAGCAACCTTCTGGATGCGAACACTGAAGCTTTCTTT
>TRBV14|TRBJ1-1|.|.
CASSLQVETEAFF
TGTGCCAGCAGCCTACAGGTTGAAACTGAAGCTTTCTTT
>TRBV5-1|TRBJ1-3|.|.
CASSFEGGNTIYF
TGCGCCAGCAGCTTCGAGGGTGGAAACACCATATATTTT
>TRBV6-5|TRBJ2-3|.|.
CASSYSRDNTDTQYF
TGTGCCAGCAGTTACTCGAGGGATAACACAGATACGCAGTATTTT
>TRBV5-1|TRBJ1-4|.|.
CASSLGPSGEKLFF
TGCGCCAGCAGCTTGGGACCCAGCGGTGAAAAACTGTTTTTT
>TRBV6-6|TRBJ2-7|.|TRBD1
CASTSRDRDPEQYF
TGTGCCAGCACGAGCCGGGACAGGGACCCCGAGCAGTACTTC
>TRBV7-6|TRBJ2-5|.|.
CASSLGPEEAQYF
TGTGCCAGCAGCTTAGGTCCCGAAGAGGCCCAGTACTTC
>TRBV28|TRBJ2-5|.|.
CASSFPRSLIQYF
TGTGCCAGCAGTTTTCCGAGGAGCCTAATCCAGTACTTC
>TRBV7-9|TRBJ2-1|.|.
CASSSIGGPSYNEQFF
TGTGCCAGCAGCTCCATTGGGGGACCGAGCTACAATGAGCAGTTCTTC
>TRBV7-8|TRBJ2-2|once|.
CASSLGLGTNTGELFF
TGTGCCAGCAGCTTAGGACTAGGGACGAACACCGGGGAGCTGTTTTTT
>TRBV7-9|TRBJ2-5|.|TRBD2
CASSSGILAGAQETQYF
TGTGCCAGCAGCTCGGGGATACTAGCGGGAGCTCAAGAGACCCAGTACTTC
>TRBV18|TRBJ2-5|.|.
CASSPLAVQETQYF
TGTGCCAGCTCACCCCTGGCGGTCCAAGAGACCCAGTACTTC
>TRBV7-7|TRBJ2-7|.|TRBD1
CASSSATGNFYEQYF
TGTGCTAGCAGCTCCGCGACAGGGAATTTCTACGAGCAGTACTTC
>TRBV10-1|TRBJ2-2|.|TRBD1
CASSVKQFDRVRGETGELFF
TGCGCCAGCAGTGTTAAACAATTTGACAGGGTTAGGGGTGAGACCGGGGAGCTGTTTTTT
>TRBV6-1|TRBJ1-1|.|.
CASSARRAAEAFF
TGTGCCAGCAGTGCCCGACGGGCGGCTGAAGCTTTCTTT
>TRBV11-2|TRBJ1-2|.|.
CASSLDRGGIGYTF
TGTGCCAGCAGCTTAGACAGGGGAGGAATCGGCTACACCTTC
>TRBV11-1|TRBJ2-2|.|.
CASSFTSNTGELFF
TGTGCCAGCAGCTTCACCTCCAACACCGGGGAGCTGTTTTTT
>TRBV19|TRBJ2-3|.|.
CASSIAGGVLLTDTQYF
TGTGCCAGTAGTATAGCGGGGGGCGTTTTGCTAACAGATACGCAGTATTTT
>TRBV5-5|TRBJ1-4|few|TRBD1
CASSSTGVNEKLFF
TGTGCCAGCAGTTCGACAGGGGTAAATGAAAAACTGTTTTTT
>TRBV7-2|TRBJ2-3|.|TRBD2
CASSSRGTSGGTDTQYF
TGTGCCAGCAGCTCCCGGGGGACTAGCGGGGGCACAGATACGCAGTATTTT
>TRBV11-2|TRBJ2-6|.|.
CASSFDRPGANVLTF
TGTGCCAGCAGCTTCGACAGGCCTGGGGCCAACGTCCTGACTTTC
>TRBV5-1|TRBJ1-1|.|TRBD1
CASSRGTGALNTEAFF
TGCGCCAGCAGCCGGGGGACAGGGGCCCTGAACACTGAAGCTTTCTTT
>TRBV11-2|TRBJ2-1|.|.
CASSHANWNNEQFF
TGTGCCAGCAGCCATGCGAACTGGAACAATGAGCAGTTCTTC
>TRBV6-5|TRBJ2-3|.|TRBD1
CASSYRGTGETDTQYF
TGTGCCAGCAGTTACAGGGGGACAGGGGAAACAGATACGCAGTATTTT
>TRBV28|TRBJ2-7|few|TRBD2
CASSLNWREGPYEQYF
TGTGCCAGCAGTTTGAACTGGCGGGAGGGCCCCTACGAGCAGTACTTC
>TRBV5-1|TRBJ1-4|few|TRBD1
CASSLNRGEKLFF
TGCGCCAGCAGCTTGAACAGGGGTGAAAAACTGTTTTTT
>TRBV28|TRBJ2-1|.|TRBD2
CASSWASGSNEQFF
TGTGCCAGCAGTTGGGCTAGCGGGAGCAATGAGCAGTTCTTC
>TRBV10-1|TRBJ1-6|few|.
CASSELDNSPLHF
TGCGCCAGCAGTGAATTGGACAATTCACCCCTCCACTTT
>TRBV28|TRBJ1-2|.|TRBD1
CASSWTGGTFGYTF
TGTGCCAGCAGTTGGACAGGGGGGACTTTTGGCTACACCTTC
>TRBV2|TRBJ2-7|.|TRBD2
CASSRSSAGGGEQYF
TGTGCCAGCAGCCGTTCATCGGCGGGGGGGGGTGAGCAGTACTTC
>TRBV23-1|TRBJ1-4|.|.
CASSPPTNEKLFF
TGCGCCAGCAGTCCTCCAACTAATGAAAAACTGTTTTTT
>TRBV19|TRBJ2-5|.|.
CASNRGRATQETQYF
TGTGCCAGTAATAGGGGCAGGGCGACCCAAGAGACCCAGTACTTC
>TRBV5-1|TRBJ2-2|.|.
CASSSAPLGSPNTGELFF
TGCGCCAGCAGCTCAGCGCCCCTCGGGTCCCCAAACACCGGGGAGCTGTTTTTT
>TRBV11-1|TRBJ2-1|.|TRBD2
CASSLAGTSGSNEQFF
TGTGCCAGCAGCTTAGCCGGGACTAGCGGGTCCAATGAGCAGTTCTTC
>TRBV18|TRBJ1-3|.|.
CASSPEGARGNTIYF
TGTGCCAGCTCACCCGAGGGAGCAAGAGGAAACACCATATATTTT
>TRBV6-4|TRBJ2-2|.|TRBD2
CASSDEAGGKSNTGELFF
TGTGCCAGCAGTGACGAGGCGGGAGGGAAGTCGAACACCGGGGAGCTGTTTTTT
>TRBV30|TRBJ2-7|.|TRBD2
CAWSVRGWEGFEQYF
TGTGCCTGGAGTGTACGGGGGTGGGAGGGATTCGAGCAGTACTTC
>TRBV6-5|TRBJ1-1|.|.
CASSYSVRPFTEAFF
TGTGCCAGCAGTTACTCGGTCAGACCTTTCACTGAAGCTTTCTTT